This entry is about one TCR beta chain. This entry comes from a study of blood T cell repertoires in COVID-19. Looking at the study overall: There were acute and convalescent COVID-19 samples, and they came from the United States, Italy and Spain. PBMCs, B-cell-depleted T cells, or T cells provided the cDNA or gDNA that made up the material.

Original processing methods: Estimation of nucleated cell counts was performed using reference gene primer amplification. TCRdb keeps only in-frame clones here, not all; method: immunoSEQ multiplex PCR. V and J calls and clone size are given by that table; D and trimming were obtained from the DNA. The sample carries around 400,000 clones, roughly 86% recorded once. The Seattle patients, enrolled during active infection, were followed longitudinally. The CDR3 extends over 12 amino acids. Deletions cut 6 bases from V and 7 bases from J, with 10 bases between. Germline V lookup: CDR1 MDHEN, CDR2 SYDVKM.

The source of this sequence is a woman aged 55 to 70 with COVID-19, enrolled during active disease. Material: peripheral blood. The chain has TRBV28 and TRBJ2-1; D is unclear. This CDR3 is CASRPAWNEQFF. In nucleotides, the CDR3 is TGTGCCAGCAGACCCGCGTGGAATGAGCAGTTCTTC.